This T cell receptor beta chain was retrieved from a study of T-cell reconstitution after alpha-beta-depleted transplantation in children. The V end was cut by 6 bases, the J end by 0 bases, with 9 bases between. The CDR3 covers 13 residues. Germline loops: CDR1 SGHVT, CDR2 SQSDAQ. This clonotype was observed a handful of times. Preparation of the TCRbeta library used unique molecular identifiers. TCRdb passed the PCR reads through MiXCR, listing each CDR3 protein once. Of about 980,000 distinct CDR3 sequences in the sample, about 29% are singletons; the top ten hold over 25%. The specimen was PBMCs, mostly from graft donor cells, collected 360 days after TCRalphabeta/CD19-depleted stem cell transplant. The rearrangement joins TRBV7-4 to TRBJ2-7, with D perhaps matching TRBD1 (5 bases). The origin of this receptor is a boy younger than two who had a stem cell transplant for SCID, so the T cells may come from the graft donor. Here the CDR3 reads CASRGDNSYEQYF. CDR3 bases: TGTGCCAGCAGAGGGGATAACTCCTACGAGCAGTACTTC.